These T cell receptor beta chains were read from a single sample in a study of OX40 agonist ivuxolimab in advanced cancers. Some clones are missing from TCRdb's copy, which holds only in-frame ones; the method was immunoSEQ multiplex PCR. The sample yields 90,000 to 100,000 clones, about four fifths seen once. Specimen: CD4+ or CD8+ T cells sorted from blood, collected in a trial of the OX40 agonist ivuxolimab. These receptors originate from an adult with an advanced solid tumor such as melanoma, head and neck, liver or kidney cancer. Each CDR3 is given with its conserved first and last residue. D genes are given only for firm matches. Expanded clones get a size class; other rows say once, few or many, or leave the size out.

V gene	D gene	J gene	clone size	CDR3 protein	CDR3 DNA
TRBV7-2	-	TRBJ1-1	once	CASSLNGRNTEAFF	TGTGCCAGCAGCCTGAATGGGAGGAACACTGAAGCTTTCTTT
TRBV9	TRBD2	TRBJ2-3	once	CASSVGGRGDFTDTQYF	TGTGCCAGCAGCGTAGGCGGGCGGGGGGACTTCACAGATACGCAGTATTTT
TRBV18	-	TRBJ1-3	-	CASSPSSGTGRNTIYF	TGTGCCAGCTCACCCTCATCCGGGACCGGCAGAAACACCATATATTTT
TRBV6-5	TRBD1	TRBJ1-1	-	CASRPPDRGEAFF	TGTGCCAGCAGGCCTCCCGACAGGGGTGAAGCTTTCTTT
TRBV19	-	TRBJ1-6	-	CASHPYSNNSPLHF	TGTGCCAGCCACCCCTACAGCAATAATTCACCCCTCCACTTT
TRBV19	TRBD1	TRBJ2-7	-	CASSIGGTGAHEQYF	TGTGCCAGTAGTATAGGAGGGACAGGGGCCCACGAGCAGTACTTC
TRBV10-3	-	TRBJ2-1	few	CAIKGEGYEQFF	TGTGCCATCAAGGGAGAGGGGTATGAGCAGTTCTTC
TRBV19	-	TRBJ1-2	-	CASSPGPLGLLYGYTF	TGTGCCAGTAGCCCTGGGCCCTTAGGGCTCCTCTATGGCTACACCTTC
TRBV6-1	-	TRBJ1-2	-	CASSEGPNYGYTF	TGTGCCAGCAGTGAAGGCCCTAACTATGGCTACACCTTC
TRBV28	-	TRBJ1-5	-	CASSFPGASNQPQHF	TGTGCCAGCAGTTTCCCGGGGGCCAGCAATCAGCCCCAGCATTTT
TRBV27	-	TRBJ1-5	-	CASSFLGLNQPQHF	TGTGCCAGCAGTTTCCTAGGACTCAATCAGCCCCAGCATTTT
TRBV6-5	-	TRBJ1-5	-	CASSGGDLGPQHF	TGTGCCAGCAGTGGCGGCGACCTGGGGCCCCAGCATTTT
TRBV4-1	-	TRBJ1-4	-	CASSPGQFTSGKLFF	TGCGCCAGCAGCCCAGGACAGTTTACGTCCGGAAAACTGTTTTTT
TRBV29-1	-	TRBJ2-3	-	CSVEDRSRGTDTQYF	TGCAGCGTTGAAGATCGAAGTAGGGGCACAGATACGCAGTATTTT
TRBV4-1	TRBD1	TRBJ1-5	few	CASSQDPTGVQPQHF	TGCGCCAGCAGCCAAGATCCGACAGGGGTTCAGCCCCAGCATTTT
TRBV11-2	TRBD2	TRBJ2-5	-	CASRGLAVDQETQYF	TGTGCCAGCAGGGGTCTAGCGGTTGACCAAGAGACCCAGTACTTC
TRBV7-6	-	TRBJ2-7	-	CASSMGGAFNEQYF	TGTGCCAGCAGTATGGGGGGCGCGTTCAACGAGCAGTACTTC
TRBV12-2	-	TRBJ1-5	-	CASRADRDVKPQHF	TGTGCAAGTCGCGCCGACAGGGATGTCAAGCCCCAGCATTTT
TRBV10-3	-	TRBJ1-3	-	CAISEGMAGSGNTIYF	TGTGCCATCAGTGAAGGGATGGCAGGCTCTGGAAACACCATATATTTT
TRBV9	TRBD1	TRBJ1-3	-	CASSATPGTGGSSGNTIYF	TGTGCCAGCAGCGCAACTCCCGGGACAGGCGGATCTTCTGGAAACACCATATATTTT
TRBV18	-	TRBJ2-3	-	CASSPGASTDTQYF	TGTGCCAGCTCACCGGGGGCGAGCACAGATACGCAGTATTTT
TRBV9	TRBD2	TRBJ2-7	-	CASSAGLYGREQYF	TGTGCCAGCAGCGCCGGACTTTACGGGAGGGAGCAGTACTTC
TRBV2	-	TRBJ2-2	-	CASRSFTGGNRHTGELFF	TGTGCCAGTAGATCCTTCACGGGGGGCAATAGGCACACCGGGGAGCTGTTTTTT
TRBV7-2	TRBD2	TRBJ2-2	few	CASRIGLAGGPGGELFF	TGTGCCAGCAGGATTGGACTAGCGGGGGGGCCCGGCGGGGAGCTGTTTTTT
TRBV11-2	-	TRBJ1-1	-	CASGLRGSLEAFF	TGTGCCAGCGGACTGCGTGGCAGCCTTGAAGCTTTCTTT
TRBV30	TRBD1	TRBJ2-4	-	CAWSHGGQGRNIQYF	TGTGCCTGGAGTCACGGGGGACAGGGAAGGAACATTCAGTACTTC
TRBV28	TRBD2	TRBJ2-7	-	CASRLAGATYEQYF	TGTGCCAGCAGATTAGCGGGGGCGACCTACGAGCAGTACTTC
TRBV9	-	TRBJ1-4	-	CASSVETGPREKLFF	TGTGCCAGCAGCGTAGAGACAGGCCCTAGGGAAAAACTGTTTTTT
TRBV4-3	-	TRBJ2-3	-	CASSQDKPVGGWTDTQYF	TGCGCCAGCAGCCAAGATAAGCCCGTAGGGGGGTGGACAGATACGCAGTATTTT
TRBV19	TRBD1	TRBJ2-7	-	CAAQDRTSYEQYF	TGTGCCGCCCAGGACAGGACTTCCTACGAGCAGTACTTC
TRBV18	TRBD1	TRBJ2-2	-	CASSLRTGAGELFF	TGTGCCAGCTCACTGAGGACAGGGGCCGGGGAGCTGTTTTTT
TRBV7-2	-	TRBJ2-2	-	CASSPSLGGELFF	TGTGCCAGCAGCCCCAGTTTGGGCGGGGAGCTGTTTTTT
TRBV6-1	TRBD2	TRBJ2-3	-	CASSRTSKGDTQYF	TGTGCCAGCAGTAGGACTAGCAAGGGGGATACGCAGTATTTT
TRBV5-1	TRBD1	TRBJ2-7	-	CASSTGDSMWEQYF	TGCGCCAGCAGCACTGGGGACAGTATGTGGGAGCAGTACTTC